The source of this T cell receptor beta chain is a study of T cells in Graves' hyperthyroidism and ophthalmopathy. Study-wide findings and caveats: Blood also showed most of the thyroid clonotypes that were expanded above 0.001. Model-based prediction identified ophthalmopathy a median around 6.5 months prior to its onset.

This clonotype has at least ten counts. What it binds is unknown. Ophthalmopathy in the patients scored at least 3 on Clinical Activity Score and at least 4 on NOSPECS grade, lasting under 3 months. Cells are PBMCs isolated from 10 ml of fresh blood. V was pared by 6 bases and J by 4 bases, with 15 bases between. The CDR3 has 14 amino acids. Germline values: CDR1 MNHNS, CDR2 SASEGT. TCR beta CDR3 regions were amplified from RNA transcripts. Researchers ran a first-round RT-PCR on the TCR CDR3 using the HTBI primer set. TCRdb re-analysed the multiplex PCR reads in MiXCR, keeping a single row per CDR3 protein. The sample lists 250,000 to 400,000 distinct CDR3 sequences; roughly 13% were seen once.

This TCR was sampled from a woman aged 40 to 55 with Graves' ophthalmopathy. Sequencing was done on a sample of blood. The J gene is TRBJ1-1, the V gene TRBV6-1; D possibly corresponds to TRBD1 (6 bases). As DNA, the CDR3 is TGTGCCAGCAGACCTACAGGGTGGGGCACTGAAGCTTTCTTT. Translated: CASRPTGWGTEAFF.